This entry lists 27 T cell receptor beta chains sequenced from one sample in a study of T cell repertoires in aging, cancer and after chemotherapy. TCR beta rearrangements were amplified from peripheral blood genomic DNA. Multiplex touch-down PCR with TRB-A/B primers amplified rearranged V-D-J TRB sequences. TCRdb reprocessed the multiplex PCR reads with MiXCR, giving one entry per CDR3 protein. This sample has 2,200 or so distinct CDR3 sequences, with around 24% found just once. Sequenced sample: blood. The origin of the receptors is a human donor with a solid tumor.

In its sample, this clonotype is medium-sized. This chain's CDR3 is CASSDSKIGQEGQPQHF. CDR3 DNA: TGTGCCAGCAGTGACTCGAAGATCGGGCAGGAAGGACAGCCCCAGCATTTT. V gene TRBV6-4 combines with J gene TRBJ1-5, with D uncertain. Deletions cut 0 bases from V and 7 bases from J, with 19 bases between. Germline V gene lookup returns CDR1 MRHNA and CDR2 SNTAGT. CDR3 size: 17 residues.

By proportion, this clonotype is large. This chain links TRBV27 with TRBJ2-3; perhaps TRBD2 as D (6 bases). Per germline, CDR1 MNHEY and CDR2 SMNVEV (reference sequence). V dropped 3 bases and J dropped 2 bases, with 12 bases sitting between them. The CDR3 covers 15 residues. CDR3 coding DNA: TGTGCCAGCAGTTTTGGCCCGGGGGTCACAGATACGCAGTATTTT. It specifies CASSFGPGVTDTQYF.

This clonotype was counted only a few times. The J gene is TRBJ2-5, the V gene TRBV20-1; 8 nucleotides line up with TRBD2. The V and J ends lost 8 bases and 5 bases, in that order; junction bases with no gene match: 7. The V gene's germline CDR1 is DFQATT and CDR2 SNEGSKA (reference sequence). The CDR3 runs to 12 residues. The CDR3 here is CSCSGEDETQYF. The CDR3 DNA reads TGCAGTTGTAGCGGGGAGGATGAGACCCAGTACTTC.

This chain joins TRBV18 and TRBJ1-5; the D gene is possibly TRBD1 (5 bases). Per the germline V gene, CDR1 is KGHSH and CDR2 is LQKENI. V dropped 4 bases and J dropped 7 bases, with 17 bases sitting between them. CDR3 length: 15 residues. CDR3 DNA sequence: TGTGCCAGCTCACAAAAGGTCGGGGCAGGACAGCCCCAGCATTTT. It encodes CASSQKVGAGQPQHF.

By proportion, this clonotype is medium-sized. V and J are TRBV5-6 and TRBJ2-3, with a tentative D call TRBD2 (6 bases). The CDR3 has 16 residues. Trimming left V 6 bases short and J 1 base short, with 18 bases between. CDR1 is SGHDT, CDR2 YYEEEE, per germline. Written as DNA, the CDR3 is TGTGCCAGCATCCTTGCCGGGGAGCGGGGCACAGATACGCAGTATTTT. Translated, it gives CASILAGERGTDTQYF.

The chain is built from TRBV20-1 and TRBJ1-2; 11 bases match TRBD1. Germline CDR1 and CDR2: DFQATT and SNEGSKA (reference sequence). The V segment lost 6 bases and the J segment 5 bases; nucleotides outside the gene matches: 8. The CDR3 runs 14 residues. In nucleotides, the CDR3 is TGCAGTGCAGACCCGGGACAGGGGGTTTATGGCTACACCTTC. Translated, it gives CSADPGQGVYGYTF.

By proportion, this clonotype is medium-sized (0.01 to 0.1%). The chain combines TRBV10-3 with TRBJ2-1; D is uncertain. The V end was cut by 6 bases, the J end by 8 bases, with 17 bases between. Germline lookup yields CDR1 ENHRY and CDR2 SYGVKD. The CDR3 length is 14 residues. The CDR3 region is CAIREMSSADEQFF. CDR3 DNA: TGTGCCATCAGGGAAATGTCTTCCGCGGATGAGCAGTTCTTC.

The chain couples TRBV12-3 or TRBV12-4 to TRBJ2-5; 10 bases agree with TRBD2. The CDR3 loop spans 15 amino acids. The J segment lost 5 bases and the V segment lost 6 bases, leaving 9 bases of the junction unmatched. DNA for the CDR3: TGTGCCAGCAGACAGAGCGGGGGGGGGCAGGAGACCCAGTACTTC. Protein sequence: CASRQSGGGQETQYF.

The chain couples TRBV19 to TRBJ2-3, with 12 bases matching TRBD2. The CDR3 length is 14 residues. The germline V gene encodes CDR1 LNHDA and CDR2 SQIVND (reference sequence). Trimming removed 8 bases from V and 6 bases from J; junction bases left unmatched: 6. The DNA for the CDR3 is TGTGCCAGTTGTGCTAGCGGGGGGGTGGATACGCAGTATTTT. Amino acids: CASCASGGVDTQYF.

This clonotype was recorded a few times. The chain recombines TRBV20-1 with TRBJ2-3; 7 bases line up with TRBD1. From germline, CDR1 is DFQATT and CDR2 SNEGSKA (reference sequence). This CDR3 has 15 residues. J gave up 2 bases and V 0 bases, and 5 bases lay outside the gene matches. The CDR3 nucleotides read TGCAGTGCTAGAGATCAGGGGGAGATCACAGATACGCAGTATTTT. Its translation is CSARDQGEITDTQYF.

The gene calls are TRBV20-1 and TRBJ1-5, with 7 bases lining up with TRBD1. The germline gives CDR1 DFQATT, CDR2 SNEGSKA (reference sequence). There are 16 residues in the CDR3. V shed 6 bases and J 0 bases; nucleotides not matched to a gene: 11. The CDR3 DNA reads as TGCAGTGCCACGACAGGGAAACCCTATAGCAATCAGCCCCAGCATTTT. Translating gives CSATTGKPYSNQPQHF.

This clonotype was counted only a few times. CDR3: CASSSQGAINRYEQFF. CDR3 sequence (DNA): TGTGCCAGCAGTTCACAGGGGGCAATCAACAGATATGAGCAGTTCTTC. This sequence joins TRBV12-3 or TRBV12-4 and TRBJ2-1; 9 bases are a match to TRBD1. With V trimmed by 4 bases and J by 8 bases, 12 bases remained unmatched. This CDR3 region has 16 residues.

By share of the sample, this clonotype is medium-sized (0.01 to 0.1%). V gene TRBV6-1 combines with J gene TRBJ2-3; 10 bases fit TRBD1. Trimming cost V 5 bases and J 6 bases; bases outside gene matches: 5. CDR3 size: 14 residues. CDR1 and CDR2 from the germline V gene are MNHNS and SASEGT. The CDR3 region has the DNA TGTGCCAGCAGTCTCGACAGGGGGCGGGATACGCAGTATTTT. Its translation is CASSLDRGRDTQYF.

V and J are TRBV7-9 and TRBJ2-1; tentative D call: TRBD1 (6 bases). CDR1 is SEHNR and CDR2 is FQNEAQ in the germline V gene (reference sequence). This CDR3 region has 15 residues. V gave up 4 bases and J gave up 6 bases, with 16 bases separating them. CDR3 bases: TGTGCCAGCAGCTCGTCTACAGGGTCGACCAATGAGCAGTTCTTC. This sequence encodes CASSSSTGSTNEQFF.

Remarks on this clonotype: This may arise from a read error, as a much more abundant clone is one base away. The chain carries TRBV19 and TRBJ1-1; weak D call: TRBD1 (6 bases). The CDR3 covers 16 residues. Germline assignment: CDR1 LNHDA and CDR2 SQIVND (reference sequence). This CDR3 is CASSTPIQGENTKAFF. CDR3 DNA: TGTGCCAGTAGTACCCCCATACAGGGTGAGAACACTAAAGCTTTCTTT.

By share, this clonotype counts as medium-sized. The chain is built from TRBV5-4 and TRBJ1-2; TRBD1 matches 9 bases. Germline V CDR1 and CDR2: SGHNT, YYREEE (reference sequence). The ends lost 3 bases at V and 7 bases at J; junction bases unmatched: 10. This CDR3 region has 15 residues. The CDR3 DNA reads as TGTGCCAGCAGCTCGGGATCCGGGACAGGGTCTGGCTACACCTTC. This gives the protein CASSSGSGTGSGYTF. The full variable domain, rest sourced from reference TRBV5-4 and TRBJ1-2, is ETGVTQSPTHLIKTRGQQVTLRCSSQSGHNTVSWYQQALGQGPQFIFQYYREEENGRGNFPPRFSGLQFPNYSSELNVNALELDDSALYLCASSSGSGTGSGYTFGSGTRLTVV.

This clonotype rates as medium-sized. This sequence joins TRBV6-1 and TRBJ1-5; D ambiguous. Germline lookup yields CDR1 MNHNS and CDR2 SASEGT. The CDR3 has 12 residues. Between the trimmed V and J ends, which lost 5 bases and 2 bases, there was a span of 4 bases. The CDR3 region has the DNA TGTGCCAGCAGTCTGCGCAATCAGCCCCAGCATTTT. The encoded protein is CASSLRNQPQHF.

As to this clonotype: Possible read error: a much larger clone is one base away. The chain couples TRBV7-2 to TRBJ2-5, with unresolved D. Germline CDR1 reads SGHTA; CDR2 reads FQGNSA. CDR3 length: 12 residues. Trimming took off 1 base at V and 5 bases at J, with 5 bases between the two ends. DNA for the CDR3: TGTGCCAGCAGCTTAGGGTCGGAGACCCAGTACTTC. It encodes CASSLGSETQYF.

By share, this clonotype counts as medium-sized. CDR3 region: CASSFRKLNTGELFF. In nucleotides, the CDR3 is TGTGCCAGCAGTTTCCGCAAGCTAAACACCGGGGAGCTGTTTTTT. The V gene is TRBV27, the J gene TRBJ2-2; D gene ambiguous. This CDR3 spans 15 amino acids. CDR1 and CDR2 (germline): MNHEY, SMNVEV (reference sequence). The V gene lost 3 bases and the J gene lost 2 bases, with 10 bases spanning the gap.

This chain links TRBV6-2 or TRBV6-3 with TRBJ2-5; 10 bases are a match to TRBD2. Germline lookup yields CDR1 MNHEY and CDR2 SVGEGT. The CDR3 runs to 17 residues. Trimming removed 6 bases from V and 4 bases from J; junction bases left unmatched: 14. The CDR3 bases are TGTGCCAGCAGACTAGGGGAGCGGGGGGGAGGTGGAGAGACCCAGTACTTC. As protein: CASRLGERGGGGETQYF.

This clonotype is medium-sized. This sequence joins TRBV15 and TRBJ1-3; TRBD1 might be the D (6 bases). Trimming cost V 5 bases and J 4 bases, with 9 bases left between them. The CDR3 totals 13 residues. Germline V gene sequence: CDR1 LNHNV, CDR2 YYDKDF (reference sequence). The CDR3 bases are TGTGCCACCAGCGGGGGCTACGGAAACACCATATATTTT. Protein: CATSGGYGNTIYF.

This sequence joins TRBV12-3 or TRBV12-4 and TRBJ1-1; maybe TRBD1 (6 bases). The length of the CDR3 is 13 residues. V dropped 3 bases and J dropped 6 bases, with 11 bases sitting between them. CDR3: CASSLGGLSEAFF. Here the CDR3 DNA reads TGTGCCAGCAGTTTGGGGGGCCTCTCTGAAGCTTTCTTT.

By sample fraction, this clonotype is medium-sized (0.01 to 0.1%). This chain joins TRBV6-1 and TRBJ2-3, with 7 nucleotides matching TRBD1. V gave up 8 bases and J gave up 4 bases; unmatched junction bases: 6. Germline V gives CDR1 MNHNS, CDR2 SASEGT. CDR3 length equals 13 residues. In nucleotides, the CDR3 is TGTGCCAGCTGGGTGCAGGGGGCAGATACGCAGTATTTT. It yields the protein CASWVQGADTQYF.

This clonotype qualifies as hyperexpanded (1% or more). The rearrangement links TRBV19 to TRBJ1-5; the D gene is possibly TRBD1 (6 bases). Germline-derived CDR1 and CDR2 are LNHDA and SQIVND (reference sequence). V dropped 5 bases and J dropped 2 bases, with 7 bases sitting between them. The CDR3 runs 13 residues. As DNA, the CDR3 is TGTGCCAGTAGTCGACAGGGCAATCAGCCCCAGCATTTT. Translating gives CASSRQGNQPQHF.

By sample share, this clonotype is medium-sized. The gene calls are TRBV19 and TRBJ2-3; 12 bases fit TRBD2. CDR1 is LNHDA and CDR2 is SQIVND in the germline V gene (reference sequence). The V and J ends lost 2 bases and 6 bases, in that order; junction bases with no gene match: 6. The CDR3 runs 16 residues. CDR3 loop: CASSILSSGGVDTQYF. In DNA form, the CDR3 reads TGTGCCAGTAGTATATTATCTAGCGGGGGGGTGGATACGCAGTATTTT. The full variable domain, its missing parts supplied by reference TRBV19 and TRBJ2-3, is DGGITQSPKYLFRKEGQNVTLSCEQNLNHDAMYWYRQDPGQGLRLIYYSQIVNDFQKGDIAEGYSVSREKKESFPLTVTSAQKNPTAFYLCASSILSSGGVDTQYFGPGTRLTVL.

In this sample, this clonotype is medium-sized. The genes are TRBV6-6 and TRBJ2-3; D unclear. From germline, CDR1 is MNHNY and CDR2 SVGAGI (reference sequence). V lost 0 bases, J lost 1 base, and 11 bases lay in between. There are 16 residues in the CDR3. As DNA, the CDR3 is TGTGCCAGCAGTTACTCGAATGTGCCTGGCACAGATACGCAGTATTTT. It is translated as CASSYSNVPGTDTQYF.

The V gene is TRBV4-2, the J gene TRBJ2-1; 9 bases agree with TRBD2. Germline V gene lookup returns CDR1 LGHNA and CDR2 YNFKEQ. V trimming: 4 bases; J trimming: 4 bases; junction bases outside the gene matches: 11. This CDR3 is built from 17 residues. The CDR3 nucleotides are TGTGCCAGCAGCCCAAGAGACTGGGCGGGGGGGTACAATGAGCAGTTCTTC. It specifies CASSPRDWAGGYNEQFF.